The clone carrying this TCR beta chain was detected a few times. The CDR3 length is 17 residues. After removal of 2 bases from V and 1 base from J, the junction contained 4 bases not matched to a gene. The germline V gene has CDR1 LGHNA and CDR2 YSLEER. The PCR used 60 Vbeta and 13 Jbeta primers. Assay: immunoSEQ multiplex PCR; the TCRdb copy retains only in-frame clones and omits some. In the table there are 150,000 to 200,000 clones, about 80% of which are singletons. These data belong to a study of cytomegalovirus exposure and HLA in healthy donors. The rearrangement uses TRBV4-3 and TRBJ2-1; 11 nucleotides line up with TRBD2. Sequencing was performed on PBMCs. The clonotype comes from a woman between 40 and 50 years old in good health and CMV-seronegative. This CDR3 is CASSQTSGSLSYNEQFF. CDR3 sequence (DNA): TGCGCCAGCAGCCAAACTAGCGGGAGCCTATCCTACAATGAGCAGTTCTTC.